The 9 T cell receptor beta chains below were found in one sample sequenced in a study of T cell repertoires in cytomegalovirus infection. TCRdb used MiXCR to reprocess the reads, holding one entry per CDR3 protein. The table shows approximately 700,000 distinct CDR3 sequences, with roughly 36% occurring only once. Sequences were obtained from PBMCs. The receptors here all came from a human donor in good health (CMV status not recorded). Some clones in this sample may be carry-over from other donors' samples.

The table lists this clonotype with a few counts. This chain joins TRBV7-9 and TRBJ2-3, with TRBD2 matching 9 bases. Germline CDR1 reads SEHNR; CDR2 reads FQNEAQ (reference sequence). The CDR3 runs to 16 residues. V lost 4 bases, J lost 2 bases, and 7 bases stayed unmatched. The CDR3 sequence: CASSYWRGGFTDTQYF. Written as DNA, the CDR3 is TGTGCCAGCAGCTATTGGCGGGGGGGGTTCACAGATACGCAGTATTTT.

The CDR3 loop reads CASTPGAGYTF. The CDR3 bases are TGTGCCAGCACCCCCGGTGCCGGCTACACCTTC. The gene calls are TRBV11-2 and TRBJ1-2; no firm D call. Germline assignment: CDR1 SGHAT and CDR2 FQNNGV. V dropped 7 bases and J dropped 8 bases, with 11 bases sitting between them. This CDR3 has 11 amino acids.

The chain combines TRBV28 with TRBJ2-7; D is ambiguous. Germline V CDR1 and CDR2: MDHEN, SYDVKM. This CDR3 contains 13 residues. Trimming pared 4 bases from V and 3 bases from J, leaving 10 bases between. The CDR3 coding sequence is TGTGCCAGCAGTTCCCCCGTGAACTACGAGCAGTACTTC. It specifies CASSSPVNYEQYF.

This clonotype has just a few counts. The rearrangement joins TRBV12-3 or TRBV12-4 to TRBJ2-7; the D gene is possibly TRBD1 (6 bases). This CDR3 comprises 14 residues. The germline V and J ends were trimmed by 6 bases and 9 bases, with 21 bases remaining between them. The CDR3, as DNA: TGTGCCAGCAGCGCTCGAGCCAGGGGTGGAAGGCAGTACTTC. Protein sequence: CASSARARGGRQYF.

The chain is built from TRBV5-1 and TRBJ2-3, with 14 bases lining up with TRBD2. V trimming: 4 bases; J trimming: 8 bases; junction bases outside the gene matches: 6. Germline CDR1 is SGHRS and CDR2 is YFSETQ. CDR3 length equals 15 residues. CDR3 residues: CASSPGLAGGGTQYF. CDR3 bases: TGCGCCAGCAGCCCAGGACTAGCGGGAGGTGGTACGCAGTATTTT. The full variable domain, completed using reference TRBV5-1 and TRBJ2-3, is KAGVTQTPRYLIKTRGQQVTLSCSPISGHRSVSWYQQTPGQGLQFLFEYFSETQRNKGNFPGRFSGRQFSNSRSEMNVSTLELGDSALYLCASSPGLAGGGTQYFGPGTRLTVL.

The chain joins TRBV4-1 to TRBJ2-1, with D perhaps matching TRBD2 (6 bases). The CDR3 has 15 residues. Germline lookup yields CDR1 MGHRA and CDR2 YSYEKL. V was cut by 3 bases and J by 8 bases, with 17 bases left in between. The CDR3 DNA reads as TGCGCCAGCAGCCATTCCCCTGGGGGGTCGTATGAGCAGTTCTTC. Amino acid sequence: CASSHSPGGSYEQFF.

The chain carries TRBV15 and TRBJ2-1; tentative D call: TRBD2 (6 bases). Germline V lookup: CDR1 LNHNV, CDR2 YYDKDF (reference sequence). The CDR3 spans 15 residues. The V and J ends lost 3 bases and 0 bases respectively, with 9 bases between them. In nucleotides, the CDR3 is TGTGCCACCAGCAGTGGAGGGGACTCCTACAATGAGCAGTTCTTC. Its translation is CATSSGGDSYNEQFF.

This clonotype occurred a few times. The gene calls are TRBV11-2 and TRBJ2-4; 9 positions agree with TRBD2. Germline-derived CDR1 and CDR2 are SGHAT and FQNNGV. The length of the CDR3 is 18 residues. V lost 1 base, J lost 0 bases, and 7 bases stayed unmatched. CDR3 protein: CASSLGVLAGRAKNIQYF. The CDR3 DNA follows: TGTGCCAGCAGCTTAGGAGTGCTAGCGGGACGAGCCAAAAACATTCAGTACTTC.

This clonotype appeared a few times. This chain uses TRBV12-3 or TRBV12-4 with TRBJ2-3; TRBD2 matches 9 bases. V shed 8 bases and J 0 bases; nucleotides not matched to a gene: 3. This CDR3 spans 14 amino acids. The CDR3 bases are TGTGCCAGCGCGACTAGCGGTAGCACAGATACGCAGTATTTT. Translation gives CASATSGSTDTQYF.